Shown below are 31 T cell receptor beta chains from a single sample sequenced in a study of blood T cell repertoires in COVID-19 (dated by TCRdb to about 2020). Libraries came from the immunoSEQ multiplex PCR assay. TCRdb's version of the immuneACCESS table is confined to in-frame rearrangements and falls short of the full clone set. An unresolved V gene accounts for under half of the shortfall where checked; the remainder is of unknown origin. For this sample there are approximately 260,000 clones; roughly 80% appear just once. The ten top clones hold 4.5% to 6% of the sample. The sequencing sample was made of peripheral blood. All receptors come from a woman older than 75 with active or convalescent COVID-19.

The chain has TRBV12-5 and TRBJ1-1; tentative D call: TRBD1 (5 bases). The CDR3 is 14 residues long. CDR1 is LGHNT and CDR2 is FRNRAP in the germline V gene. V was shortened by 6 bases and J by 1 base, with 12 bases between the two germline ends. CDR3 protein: CASGKGAKNTEAFF. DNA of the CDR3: TGTGCTAGTGGCAAAGGGGCGAAGAACACTGAAGCTTTCTTT.

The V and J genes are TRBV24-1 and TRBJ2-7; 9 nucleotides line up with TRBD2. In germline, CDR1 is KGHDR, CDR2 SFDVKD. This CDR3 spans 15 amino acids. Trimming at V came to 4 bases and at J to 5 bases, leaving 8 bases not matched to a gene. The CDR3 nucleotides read TGTGCCACCAGTGACCCGGGACTAGCACCCGACGAGCAGTACTTC. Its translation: CATSDPGLAPDEQYF.

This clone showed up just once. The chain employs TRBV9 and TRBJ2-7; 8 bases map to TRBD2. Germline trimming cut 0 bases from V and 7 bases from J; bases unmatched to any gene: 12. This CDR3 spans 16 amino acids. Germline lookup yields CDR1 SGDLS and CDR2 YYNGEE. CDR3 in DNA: TGTGCCAGCAGCGTAGGCTCGACGGCGGGCGGGGGGGAGCAGTACTTC. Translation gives CASSVGSTAGGGEQYF.

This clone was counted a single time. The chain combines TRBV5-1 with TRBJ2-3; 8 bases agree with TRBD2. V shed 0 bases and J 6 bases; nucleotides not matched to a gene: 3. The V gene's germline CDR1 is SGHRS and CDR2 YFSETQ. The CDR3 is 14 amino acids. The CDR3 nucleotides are TGCGCCAGCAGCTTGGTAGCGGGATCTGATACGCAGTATTTT. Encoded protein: CASSLVAGSDTQYF.

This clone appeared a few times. The CDR3 region is CSVRSAGVFYEQYF. The CDR3 nucleotides read TGCAGCGTGCGAAGCGCAGGGGTTTTCTACGAGCAGTACTTC. This sequence joins TRBV29-1 and TRBJ2-7; maybe TRBD1 (6 bases). CDR1 and CDR2 (germline): SQVTM, ANQGSEA. This CDR3 is built from 14 residues. V was pared by 6 bases and J by 3 bases, with 18 bases between.

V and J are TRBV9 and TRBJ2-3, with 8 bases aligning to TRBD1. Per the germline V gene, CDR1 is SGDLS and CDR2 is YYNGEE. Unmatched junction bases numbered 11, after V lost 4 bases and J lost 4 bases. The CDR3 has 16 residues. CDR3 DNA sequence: TGTGCCAGCAGCCTCCGTTGGACAGGGACGGCAGATACGCAGTATTTT. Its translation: CASSLRWTGTADTQYF.

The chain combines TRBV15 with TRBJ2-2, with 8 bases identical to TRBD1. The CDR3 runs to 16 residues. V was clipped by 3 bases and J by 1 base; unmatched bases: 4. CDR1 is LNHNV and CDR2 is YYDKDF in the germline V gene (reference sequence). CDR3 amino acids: CATSSRQGMNTGELFF. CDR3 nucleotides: TGTGCCACCAGCAGTAGACAGGGGATGAACACCGGGGAGCTGTTTTTT.

This CDR3 reads CASSLGGMDRAPDYGYTF. The DNA of the CDR3 is TGTGCCAGCAGCTTGGGGGGGATGGACAGGGCTCCAGACTATGGCTACACCTTC. The chain employs TRBV5-4 and TRBJ1-2; 8 bases fit TRBD1. V shed 0 bases, J shed 3 bases, and the junction held 13 bases outside the gene matches. The CDR3 is 18 amino acids. Germline V gives CDR1 SGHNT, CDR2 YYREEE (reference sequence). The full variable domain, its missing parts supplied by reference TRBV5-4 and TRBJ1-2, is ETGVTQSPTHLIKTRGQQVTLRCSSQSGHNTVSWYQQALGQGPQFIFQYYREEENGRGNFPPRFSGLQFPNYSSELNVNALELDDSALYLCASSLGGMDRAPDYGYTFGSGTRLTVV.

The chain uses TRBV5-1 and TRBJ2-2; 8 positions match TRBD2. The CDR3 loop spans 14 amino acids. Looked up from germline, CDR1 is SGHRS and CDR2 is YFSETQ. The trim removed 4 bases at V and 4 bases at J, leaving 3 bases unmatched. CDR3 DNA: TGCGCCAGCAGCGAACGGGGGGGCACCGGGGAGCTGTTTTTT. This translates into CASSERGGTGELFF.

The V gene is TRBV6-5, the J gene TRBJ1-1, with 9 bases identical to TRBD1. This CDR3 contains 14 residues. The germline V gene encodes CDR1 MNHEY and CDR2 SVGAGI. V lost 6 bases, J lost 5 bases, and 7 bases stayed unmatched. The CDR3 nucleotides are TGTGCCAGCAGCTGGAGAGACAGGGGGACTGAAGCTTTCTTT. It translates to CASSWRDRGTEAFF.

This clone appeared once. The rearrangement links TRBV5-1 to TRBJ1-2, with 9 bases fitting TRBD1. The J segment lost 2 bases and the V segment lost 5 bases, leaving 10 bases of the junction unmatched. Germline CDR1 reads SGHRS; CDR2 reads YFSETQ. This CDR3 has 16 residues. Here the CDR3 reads CASRSAGTGLNYGYTF. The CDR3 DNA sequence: TGCGCCAGCAGGAGTGCCGGGACAGGGTTGAACTATGGCTACACCTTC.

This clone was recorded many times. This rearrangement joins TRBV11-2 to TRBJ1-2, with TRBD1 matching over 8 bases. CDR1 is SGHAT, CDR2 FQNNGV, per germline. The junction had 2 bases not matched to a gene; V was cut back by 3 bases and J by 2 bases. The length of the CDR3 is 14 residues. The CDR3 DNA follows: TGTGCCAGCAGCTTCAGGGGGCGCAACTATGGCTACACCTTC. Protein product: CASSFRGRNYGYTF.

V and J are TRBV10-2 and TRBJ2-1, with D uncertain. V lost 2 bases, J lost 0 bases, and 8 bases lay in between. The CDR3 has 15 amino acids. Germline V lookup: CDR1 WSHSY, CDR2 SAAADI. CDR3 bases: TGCGCCAGCAGTGAGGGCAGAAGCTCCTACAATGAGCAGTTCTTC. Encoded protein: CASSEGRSSYNEQFF.

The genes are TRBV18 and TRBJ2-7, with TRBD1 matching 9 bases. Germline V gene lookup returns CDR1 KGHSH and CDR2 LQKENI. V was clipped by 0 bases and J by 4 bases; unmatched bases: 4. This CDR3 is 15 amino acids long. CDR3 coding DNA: TGTGCCAGCTCACCACCGGGGGGACAGGGTTACGAGCAGTACTTC. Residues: CASSPPGGQGYEQYF.

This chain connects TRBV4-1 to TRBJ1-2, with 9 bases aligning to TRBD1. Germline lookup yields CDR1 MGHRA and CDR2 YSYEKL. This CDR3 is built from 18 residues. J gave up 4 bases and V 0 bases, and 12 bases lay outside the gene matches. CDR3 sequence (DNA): TGCGCCAGCAGCCAAGATGAGGGACAGGGATCGAGTTTCTATGGCTACACCTTC. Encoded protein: CASSQDEGQGSSFYGYTF.

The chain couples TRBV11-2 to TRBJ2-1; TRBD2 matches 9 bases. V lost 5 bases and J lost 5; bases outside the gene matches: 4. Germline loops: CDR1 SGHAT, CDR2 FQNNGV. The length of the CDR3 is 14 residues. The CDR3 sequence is CASSLGLANNEQFF. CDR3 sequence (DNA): TGTGCCAGCAGCCTGGGACTAGCAAACAATGAGCAGTTCTTC. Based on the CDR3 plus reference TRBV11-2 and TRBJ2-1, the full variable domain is EAGVAQSPRYKIIEKRQSVAFWCNPISGHATLYWYQQILGQGPKLLIQFQNNGVVDDSQLPKDRFSAERLKGVDSTLKIQPAKLEDSAVYLCASSLGLANNEQFFGPGTRLTVL.

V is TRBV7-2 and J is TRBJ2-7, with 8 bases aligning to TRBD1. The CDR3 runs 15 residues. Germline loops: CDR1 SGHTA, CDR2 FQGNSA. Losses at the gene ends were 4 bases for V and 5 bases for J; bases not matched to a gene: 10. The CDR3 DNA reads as TGTGCCAGCAGCTATGTGGCCACAGGGGGGAACGAGCAGTACTTC. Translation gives CASSYVATGGNEQYF.

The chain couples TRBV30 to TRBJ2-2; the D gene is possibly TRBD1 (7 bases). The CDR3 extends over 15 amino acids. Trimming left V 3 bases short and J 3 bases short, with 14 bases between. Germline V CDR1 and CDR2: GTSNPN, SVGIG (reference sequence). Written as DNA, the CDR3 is TGTGCCTGGAGCCTACAGGGGAGGCACACCGGGGAGCTGTTTTTT. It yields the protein CAWSLQGRHTGELFF.

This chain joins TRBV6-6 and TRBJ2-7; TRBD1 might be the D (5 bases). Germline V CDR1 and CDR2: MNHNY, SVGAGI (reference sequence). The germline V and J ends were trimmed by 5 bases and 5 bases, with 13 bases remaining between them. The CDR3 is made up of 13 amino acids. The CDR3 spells CASSLAGMDEQYF. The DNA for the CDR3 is TGTGCCAGCAGTCTTGCAGGGATGGACGAGCAGTACTTC.

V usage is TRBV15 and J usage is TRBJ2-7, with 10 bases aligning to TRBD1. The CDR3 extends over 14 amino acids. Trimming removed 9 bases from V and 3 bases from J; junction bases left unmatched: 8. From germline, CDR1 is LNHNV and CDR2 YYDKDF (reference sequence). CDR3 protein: CATTPGQGYYEQYF. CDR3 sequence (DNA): TGTGCCACGACACCGGGACAGGGGTACTACGAGCAGTACTTC.

Here the CDR3 reads CASSESGGITEAFF. The CDR3 nucleotides are TGTGCCAGCAGTGAATCAGGGGGCATCACTGAAGCTTTCTTT. The chain links TRBV6-1 to TRBJ1-1, with TRBD1 matching 8 bases. Germline V gene sequence: CDR1 MNHNS, CDR2 SASEGT. V dropped 2 bases and J dropped 4; count of bases not matched to a gene: 3. The CDR3 loop spans 14 amino acids.

CDR3 sequence reads: CASNGDTPSNQPQHF. For the CDR3, the DNA is TGTGCCAGCAACGGGGACACCCCGAGCAATCAGCCCCAGCATTTT. The chain joins TRBV6-5 to TRBJ1-5, with D perhaps TRBD1 (6 bases). Trimming left V 7 bases short and J 1 base short, with 14 bases between. This CDR3 spans 15 amino acids. Germline V CDR1 and CDR2: MNHEY, SVGAGI.

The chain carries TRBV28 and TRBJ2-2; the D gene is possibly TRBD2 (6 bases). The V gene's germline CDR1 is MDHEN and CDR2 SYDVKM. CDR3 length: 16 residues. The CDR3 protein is CAHQQFMEGDTGELFF. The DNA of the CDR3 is TGTGCTCACCAACAGTTTATGGAGGGAGACACCGGGGAGCTGTTTTTT.

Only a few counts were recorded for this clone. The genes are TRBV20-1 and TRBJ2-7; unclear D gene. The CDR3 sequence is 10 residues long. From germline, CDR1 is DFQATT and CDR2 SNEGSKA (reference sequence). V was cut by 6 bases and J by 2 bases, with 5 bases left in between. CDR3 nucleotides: TGCAGTGCCACTACCTACGAGCAGTACTTC. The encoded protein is CSATTYEQYF.

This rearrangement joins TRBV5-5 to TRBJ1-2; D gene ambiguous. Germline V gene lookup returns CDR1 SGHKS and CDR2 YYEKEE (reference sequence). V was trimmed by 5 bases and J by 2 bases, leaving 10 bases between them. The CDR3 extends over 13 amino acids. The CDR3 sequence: CASSLAGNYGYTF. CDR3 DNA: TGTGCCAGCAGTTTAGCGGGGAACTATGGCTACACCTTC.

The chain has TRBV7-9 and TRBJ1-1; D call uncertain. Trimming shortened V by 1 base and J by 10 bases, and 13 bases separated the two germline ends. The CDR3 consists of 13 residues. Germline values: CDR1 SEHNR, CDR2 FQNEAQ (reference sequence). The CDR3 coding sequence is TGTGCCAGCAGCTTAGAGATTCGAGGTCGAGCTTTCTTT. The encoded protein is CASSLEIRGRAFF.

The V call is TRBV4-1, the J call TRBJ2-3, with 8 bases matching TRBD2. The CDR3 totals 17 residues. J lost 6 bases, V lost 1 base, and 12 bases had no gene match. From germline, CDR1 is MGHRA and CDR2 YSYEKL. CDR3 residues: CASSQVSRRGAGDTQYF. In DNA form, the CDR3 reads TGCGCCAGCAGCCAAGTGAGCCGGCGGGGGGCAGGGGATACGCAGTATTTT.

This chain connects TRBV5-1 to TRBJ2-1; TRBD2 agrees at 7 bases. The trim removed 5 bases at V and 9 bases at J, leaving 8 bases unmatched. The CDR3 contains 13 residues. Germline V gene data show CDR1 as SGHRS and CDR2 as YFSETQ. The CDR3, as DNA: TGCGCCAGCAGTCTCTCATCGGGAGGTGAGCAGTTCTTC. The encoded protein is CASSLSSGGEQFF.

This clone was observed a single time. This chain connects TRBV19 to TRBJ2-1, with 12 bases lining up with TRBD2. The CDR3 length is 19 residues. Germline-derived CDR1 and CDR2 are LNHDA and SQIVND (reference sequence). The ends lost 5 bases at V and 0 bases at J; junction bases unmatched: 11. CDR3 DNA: TGTGCCAGTAGTGCCCAGCTTCCGACTAGCGGGAGCTCCTACAATGAGCAGTTCTTC. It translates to CASSAQLPTSGSSYNEQFF.

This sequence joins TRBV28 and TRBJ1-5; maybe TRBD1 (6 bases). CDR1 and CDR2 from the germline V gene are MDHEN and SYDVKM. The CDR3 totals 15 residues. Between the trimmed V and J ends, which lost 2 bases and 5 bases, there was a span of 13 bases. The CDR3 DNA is TGTGCCAGCAGTTTAATTGGGGACAACGATCAGCCCCAGCATTTT. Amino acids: CASSLIGDNDQPQHF. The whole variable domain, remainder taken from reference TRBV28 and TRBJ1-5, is DVKVTQSSRYLVKRTGEKVFLECVQDMDHENMFWYRQDPGLGLRLIYFSYDVKMKEKGDIPEGYSVSREKKERFSLILESASTNQTSMYLCASSLIGDNDQPQHFGDGTRLSIL.

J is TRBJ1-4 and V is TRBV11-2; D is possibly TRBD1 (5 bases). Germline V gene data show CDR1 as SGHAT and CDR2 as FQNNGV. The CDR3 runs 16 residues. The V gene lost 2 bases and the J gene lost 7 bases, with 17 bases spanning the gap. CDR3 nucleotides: TGTGCCAGCAGCTTACCTACCGGGACGGGAGGTGAAAAACTGTTTTTT. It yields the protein CASSLPTGTGGEKLFF.